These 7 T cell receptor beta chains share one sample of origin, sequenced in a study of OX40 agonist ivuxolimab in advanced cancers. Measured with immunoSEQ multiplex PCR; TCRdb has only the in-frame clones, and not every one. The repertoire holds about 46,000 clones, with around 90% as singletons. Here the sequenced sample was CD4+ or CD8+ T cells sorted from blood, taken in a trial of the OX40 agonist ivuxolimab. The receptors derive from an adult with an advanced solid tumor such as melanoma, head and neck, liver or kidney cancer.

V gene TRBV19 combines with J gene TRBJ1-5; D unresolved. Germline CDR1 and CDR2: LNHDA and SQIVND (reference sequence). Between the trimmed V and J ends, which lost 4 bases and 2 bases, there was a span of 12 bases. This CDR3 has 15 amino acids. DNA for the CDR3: TGTGCCAGTAGTACCCCTAGGACGGGCAATCAGCCCCAGCATTTT. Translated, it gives CASSTPRTGNQPQHF.

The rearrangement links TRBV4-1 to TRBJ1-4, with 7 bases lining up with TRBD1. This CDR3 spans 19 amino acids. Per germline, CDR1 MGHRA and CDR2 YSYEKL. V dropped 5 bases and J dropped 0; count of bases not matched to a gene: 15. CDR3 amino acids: CASSSTIPQGSATNEKLFF. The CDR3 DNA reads TGCGCCAGCAGCTCAACGATACCACAGGGGTCTGCAACTAATGAAAAACTGTTTTTT.

The CDR3 DNA reads TGTGCCAGCTCACCACGGGGTGGTGAGACCCAGTACTTC. Residues: CASSPRGGETQYF. The chain has TRBV18 and TRBJ2-5, with D unclear. Germline CDR1 reads KGHSH; CDR2 reads LQKENI. This CDR3 spans 13 amino acids. Trimming stripped 1 base from V and 5 bases from J, with 8 bases between.

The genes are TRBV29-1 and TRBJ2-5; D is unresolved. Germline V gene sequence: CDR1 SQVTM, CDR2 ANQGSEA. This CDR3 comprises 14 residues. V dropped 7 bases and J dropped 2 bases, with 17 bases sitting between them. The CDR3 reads CSARVPWGQETQYF. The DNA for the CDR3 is TGCAGCGCCCGGGTGCCCTGGGGTCAAGAGACCCAGTACTTC.

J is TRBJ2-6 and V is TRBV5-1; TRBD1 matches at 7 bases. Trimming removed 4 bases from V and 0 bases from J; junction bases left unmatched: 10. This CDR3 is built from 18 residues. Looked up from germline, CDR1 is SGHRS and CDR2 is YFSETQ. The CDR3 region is CASSGGQLLPSGANVLTF. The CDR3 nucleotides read TGCGCCAGCAGCGGGGGACAGCTCTTACCCTCTGGGGCCAACGTCCTGACTTTC.

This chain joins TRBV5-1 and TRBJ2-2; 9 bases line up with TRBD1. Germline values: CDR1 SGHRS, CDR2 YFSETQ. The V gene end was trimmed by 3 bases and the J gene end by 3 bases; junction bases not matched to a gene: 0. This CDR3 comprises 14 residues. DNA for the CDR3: TGCGCCAGCAGCTGGACAGGGGACACCGGGGAGCTGTTTTTT. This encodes CASSWTGDTGELFF.

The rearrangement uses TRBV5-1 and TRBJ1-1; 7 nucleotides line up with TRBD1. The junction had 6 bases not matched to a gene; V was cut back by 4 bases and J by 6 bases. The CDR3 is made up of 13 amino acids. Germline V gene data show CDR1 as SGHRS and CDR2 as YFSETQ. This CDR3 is CASSPDRVSEAFF. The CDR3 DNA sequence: TGCGCCAGCAGCCCCGACAGGGTATCTGAAGCTTTCTTT.